Reported below is one T cell receptor beta chain. Its matching antigen is unknown. This sample was taken from a study of cytomegalovirus exposure and HLA in healthy donors. Study-wide points: TCR beta V- and J-gene trimming, according to a later analysis, was linked to a missense DCLRE1C variant.

The V and J ends lost 10 bases and 6 bases, in that order; junction bases with no gene match: 15. Germline CDR1 MNHNS, CDR2 SASEGT. CDR3 size: 15 residues. Use of 60 Vbeta and 13 Jbeta primers characterized the PCR. Clones were sequenced by immunoSEQ multiplex PCR, and TCRdb holds only the in-frame ones, with some missing. The table shows 150,000 to 200,000 clones, with 65% to 85% occurring only once. Donors counted as nominally healthy when sampled, yet unrecorded immune exposures were likely. Source material: PBMCs. This TCR came from a woman in her 30s in good health and CMV-seropositive. V and J are TRBV6-1 and TRBJ1-2, with 9 bases identical to TRBD1. CDR3 DNA sequence: TGTGCCATCGAACGTCCCGGGGGACAGGGACATGGCTACACCTTC. Translated: CAIERPGGQGHGYTF.